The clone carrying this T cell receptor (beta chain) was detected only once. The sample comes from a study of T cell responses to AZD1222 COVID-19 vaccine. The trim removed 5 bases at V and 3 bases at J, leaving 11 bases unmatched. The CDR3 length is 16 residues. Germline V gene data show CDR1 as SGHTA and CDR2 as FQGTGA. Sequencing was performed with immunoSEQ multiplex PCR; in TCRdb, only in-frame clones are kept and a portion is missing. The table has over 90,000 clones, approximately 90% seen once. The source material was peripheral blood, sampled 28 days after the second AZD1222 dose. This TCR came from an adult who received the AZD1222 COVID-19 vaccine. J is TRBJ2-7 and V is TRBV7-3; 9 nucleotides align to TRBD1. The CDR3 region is CASSPDRGQPHYEQYF. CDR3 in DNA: TGTGCCAGCAGCCCGGACAGGGGTCAACCTCACTACGAGCAGTACTTC.